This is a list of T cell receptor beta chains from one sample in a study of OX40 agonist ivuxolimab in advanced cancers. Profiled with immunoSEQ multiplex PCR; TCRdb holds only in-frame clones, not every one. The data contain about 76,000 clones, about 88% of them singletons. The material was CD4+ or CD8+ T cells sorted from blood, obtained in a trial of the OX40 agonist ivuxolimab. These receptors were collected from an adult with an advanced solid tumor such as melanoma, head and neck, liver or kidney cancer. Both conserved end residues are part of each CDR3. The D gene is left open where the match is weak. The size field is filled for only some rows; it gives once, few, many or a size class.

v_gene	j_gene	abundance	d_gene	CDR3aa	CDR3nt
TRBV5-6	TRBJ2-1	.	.	CAGNRGVHNEQFF	TGTGCCGGAAACCGGGGAGTCCACAATGAGCAGTTCTTC
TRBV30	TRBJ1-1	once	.	CGGHMNTEAFF	TGTGGAGGGCATATGAACACTGAAGCTTTCTTT
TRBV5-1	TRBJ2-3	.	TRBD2	CASSRLAGSTDTQYF	TGCGCCAGCAGCCGACTAGCGGGGAGCACAGATACGCAGTATTTT
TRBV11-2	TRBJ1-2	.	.	CASSLTLSGGGYGYTF	TGTGCCAGCAGCTTAACTCTCTCGGGGGGCGGCTATGGCTACACCTTC
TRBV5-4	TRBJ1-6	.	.	CASSLGGSSGYNSPLHF	TGTGCCAGCAGCTTGGGGGGCAGTAGCGGCTATAATTCACCCCTCCACTTT
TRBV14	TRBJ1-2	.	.	CASSQRSYGYTF	TGTGCCAGCAGCCAAAGGTCCTATGGCTACACCTTC
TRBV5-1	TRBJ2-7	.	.	CASSFRRPGAHEQYF	TGCGCCAGCAGCTTCCGAAGGCCAGGGGCCCACGAGCAGTACTTC
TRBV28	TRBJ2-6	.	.	CASRGGYSGANVLTF	TGTGCCAGCAGGGGTGGTTACTCTGGGGCCAACGTCCTGACTTTC
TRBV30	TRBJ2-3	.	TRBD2	CAWSRGGGGADTQYF	TGTGCCTGGAGTCGCGGTGGCGGGGGGGCAGATACGCAGTATTTT
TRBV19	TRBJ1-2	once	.	CASRTVTNYGYTF	TGTGCCAGTCGGACAGTGACCAACTATGGCTACACCTTC
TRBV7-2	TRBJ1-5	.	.	CASSLARDSNQPQHF	TGTGCCAGCAGCTTAGCGAGGGATAGCAATCAGCCCCAGCATTTT
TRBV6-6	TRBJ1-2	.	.	CASSYSRGNGYTF	TGTGCCAGCAGTTACTCGAGGGGGAATGGCTACACCTTC
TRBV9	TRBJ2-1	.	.	CASSASAPYNEQFF	TGTGCCAGCAGCGCTAGCGCTCCCTACAATGAGCAGTTCTTC
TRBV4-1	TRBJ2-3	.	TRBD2	CASSQESVRRGGTDTQYF	TGCGCCAGCAGCCAAGAATCGGTTAGGCGGGGGGGCACAGATACGCAGTATTTT
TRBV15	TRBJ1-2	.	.	CATSRAGFNYGYTF	TGTGCCACCAGCAGGGCGGGGTTTAACTATGGCTACACCTTC
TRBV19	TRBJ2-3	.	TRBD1	CASSQTGGGQYF	TGTGCCAGTAGTCAGACAGGGGGCGGCCAGTATTTT
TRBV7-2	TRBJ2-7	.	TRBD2	CASTQGGGPHEQYF	TGTGCCAGCACTCAGGGCGGGGGGCCCCACGAGCAGTACTTC
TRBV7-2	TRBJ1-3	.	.	CASSQKLGGNTIYF	TGTGCCAGCAGCCAGAAGTTGGGCGGAAACACCATATATTTT
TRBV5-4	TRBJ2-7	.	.	CASSLEGPWYRREQYF	TGTGCCAGCAGCTTGGAGGGGCCTTGGTATCGTCGCGAGCAGTACTTC
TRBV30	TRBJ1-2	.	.	CAWSADPRIYGYTF	TGTGCCTGGAGTGCGGACCCTCGGATCTATGGCTACACCTTC